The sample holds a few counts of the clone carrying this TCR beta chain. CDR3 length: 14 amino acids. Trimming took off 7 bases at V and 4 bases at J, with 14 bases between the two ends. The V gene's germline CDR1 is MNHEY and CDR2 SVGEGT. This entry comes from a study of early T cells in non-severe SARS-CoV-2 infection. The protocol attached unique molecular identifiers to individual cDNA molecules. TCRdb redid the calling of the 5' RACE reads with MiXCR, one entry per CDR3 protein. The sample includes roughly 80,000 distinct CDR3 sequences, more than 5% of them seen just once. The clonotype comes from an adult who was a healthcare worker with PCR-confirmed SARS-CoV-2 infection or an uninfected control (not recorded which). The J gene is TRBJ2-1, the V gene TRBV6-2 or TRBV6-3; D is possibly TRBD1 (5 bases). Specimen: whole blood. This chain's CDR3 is CASTLDQGYNEQFF. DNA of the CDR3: TGTGCCAGCACCTTAGATCAGGGTTACAATGAGCAGTTCTTC.